A selection of T cell receptor beta chains follows, all from one sample in a study of shared clonotypes between healthy human individuals. Profiled with immunoSEQ multiplex PCR; TCRdb holds only in-frame clones, not every one. The sample yields over a million clones, around 76% seen once. Sequenced sample: memory CD4+ T cells sorted from blood. The receptors were sampled from a man aged 18 to 29 in good health. CDR3s include the opening cysteine and the closing phenylalanine or tryptophan. A D gene is named only where the DNA matches it firmly. For some rows the clone size is stated as once, few or many, or as a class when expanded; others skip it.

>TRBJ1-3|NA|TRBV7-2|TRBD1
CASSSRTGTGDTIYF
TGTGCCAGCAGCTCCCGGACAGGGACCGGGGACACCATATATTTT
>TRBJ2-5|few|TRBV2|TRBD1
CASSGPGTGQETQYF
TGTGCCAGCAGTGGGCCCGGGACAGGGCAAGAGACCCAGTACTTC
>TRBJ1-6|NA|TRBV7-2|NA
CASSLGGDGNSPLHF
TGTGCCAGCAGCTTAGGGGGAGACGGTAATTCACCCCTCCACTTT
>TRBJ2-7|NA|TRBV19|NA
CASSLIRGTSYEQYF
TGTGCCAGTAGTCTAATCAGGGGAACCTCCTACGAGCAGTACTTC
>TRBJ2-5|few|TRBV5-1|TRBD1
CASSFSQGARETQYF
TGCGCCAGCAGCTTTTCCCAGGGGGCGAGAGAGACCCAGTACTTC
>TRBJ2-1|NA|TRBV6-9|TRBD1
CASSKGTEFNNYNEQFF
TGTGCCAGCAGTAAGGGGACAGAATTTAACAATTACAATGAGCAGTTCTTC
>TRBJ1-5|NA|TRBV18|NA
CASSPQVWQPQHF
TGTGCCAGCTCACCACAAGTCTGGCAGCCCCAGCATTTT
>TRBJ1-6|NA|TRBV9|TRBD1
CASSPDRGMANSPLHF
TGTGCCAGCAGCCCGGACAGGGGGATGGCTAATTCACCCCTCCACTTT
>TRBJ1-3|NA|TRBV9|NA
CASSVGEISGNTIYF
TGTGCCAGCAGCGTTGGGGAGATCTCTGGAAACACCATATATTTT
>TRBJ2-3|NA|TRBV6-6|TRBD2
CASRRLKTSGSDTQYF
TGTGCCAGCAGACGACTTAAGACTAGCGGGAGCGATACGCAGTATTTT
>TRBJ1-1|NA|TRBV5-3|NA
CARSSPTRADTEAFF
TGTGCCAGAAGCTCGCCCACGCGGGCGGACACTGAAGCTTTCTTT
>TRBJ2-7|NA|TRBV7-8|NA
CASSLESRYEQYF
TGTGCCAGCAGCTTAGAGAGCCGCTACGAGCAGTACTTC
>TRBJ2-7|NA|TRBV21-1|NA
CAYRGDYSYEQYF
TGTGCCTACCGCGGGGACTATTCATACGAGCAGTACTTC
>TRBJ2-2|NA|TRBV5-4|NA
CASSLFPGPANTGELFF
TGTGCCAGCAGCTTGTTTCCAGGCCCAGCGAACACCGGGGAGCTGTTTTTT
>TRBJ1-5|few|TRBV5-1|TRBD1
CASSSRTGSPIGVYSNQPQHF
TGCGCCAGCAGCTCCCGGACAGGTTCCCCGATTGGGGTTTATAGCAATCAGCCCCAGCATTTT
>TRBJ2-2|NA|TRBV29-1|NA
CSGRFKPGELFF
TGCAGCGGGCGATTTAAGCCCGGGGAGCTGTTTTTT
>TRBJ2-3|NA|TRBV7-2|TRBD2
CASSLEVAGVITDTQYF
TGTGCCAGCAGCTTAGAAGTAGCGGGAGTCATCACAGATACGCAGTATTTT
>TRBJ1-2|NA|TRBV7-2|NA
CASSRGQYYGYTF
TGTGCCAGCAGCCGTGGACAGTACTATGGCTACACCTTC
>TRBJ2-4|NA|TRBV6-1|TRBD2
CASSDAGGAKNIQYF
TGTGCCAGCAGTGACGCCGGGGGGGCCAAAAACATTCAGTACTTC
>TRBJ2-7|many|TRBV10-3|TRBD2
CAISERGGYEQYF
TGTGCCATCAGTGAACGGGGGGGCTACGAGCAGTACTTC
>TRBJ2-3|NA|TRBV7-9|TRBD2
CASSAGLAGGSADTQYF
TGTGCCAGCAGCGCCGGACTAGCGGGGGGGAGTGCAGATACGCAGTATTTT
>TRBJ1-6|few|TRBV18|NA
CASSSNRAPNSPLHF
TGTGCCAGCTCAAGCAACAGGGCTCCTAATTCACCCCTCCACTTT
>TRBJ1-6|few|TRBV27|NA
CASSLSQRANSPLHF
TGTGCCAGCAGTTTATCTCAGCGCGCCAATTCACCCCTCCACTTT
>TRBJ2-2|NA|TRBV19|TRBD2
CASGPRGLANTGELFF
TGTGCCAGTGGACCCCGGGGACTAGCAAACACCGGGGAGCTGTTTTTT
>TRBJ2-2|once|TRBV6-1|TRBD1
CASSERTGTNTGELFF
TGTGCCAGCAGTGAAAGGACAGGGACGAACACCGGGGAGCTGTTTTTT
>TRBJ2-7|NA|TRBV10-1|NA
CASSEQGRGEQYF
TGCGCCAGCAGTGAACAGGGAAGAGGCGAGCAGTACTTC
>TRBJ1-1|NA|TRBV25-1|NA
CASRRMGEAFF
TGTGCCAGCAGGCGAATGGGTGAAGCTTTCTTT
>TRBJ2-5|NA|TRBV29-1|NA
CSIGPGGETQYF
TGCAGCATAGGGCCCGGCGGGGAGACCCAGTACTTC
>TRBJ2-1|few|TRBV2|TRBD2
CASDSGGPSYNEQFF
TGTGCCAGCGATAGCGGGGGGCCATCCTACAATGAGCAGTTCTTC
>TRBJ2-5|NA|TRBV11-2|NA
CASSFRGAGEETQYF
TGTGCCAGCAGCTTCAGGGGGGCGGGCGAAGAGACCCAGTACTTC
>TRBJ1-2|NA|TRBV5-1|NA
CASSLMGGPDGYTF
TGCGCCAGCAGCTTGATGGGGGGCCCCGATGGCTACACCTTC
>TRBJ2-2|NA|TRBV30|TRBD2
CAWSAYSGRSGELFF
TGTGCCTGGAGTGCTTATAGCGGGAGGTCCGGGGAGCTGTTTTTT
>TRBJ2-7|NA|TRBV7-9|NA
CASSPSNGFGSEQYF
TGTGCCAGCAGCCCTAGCAACGGGTTCGGTAGCGAGCAGTACTTC
>TRBJ1-5|NA|TRBV2|NA
CASSDQSNQPQHF
TGTGCCAGCAGTGATCAGAGCAATCAGCCCCAGCATTTT
>TRBJ1-6|NA|TRBV2|NA
CASSPLIHTEYNSPLHF
TGTGCCAGCAGTCCCTTAATCCACACTGAATATAATTCACCCCTCCACTTT
>TRBJ2-5|NA|TRBV11-3|NA
CASSKGQQETQYF
TGTGCCAGCAGCAAAGGACAGCAAGAGACCCAGTACTTC
>TRBJ2-5|NA|TRBV14|TRBD2
CASSPGTSGSYETQYF
TGTGCCAGCAGCCCAGGGACTAGCGGGAGTTATGAGACCCAGTACTTC
>TRBJ2-3|few|TRBV4-3|NA
CASSQDLDRADTQYF
TGCGCCAGCAGCCAAGATCTAGACCGCGCGGATACGCAGTATTTT
>TRBJ1-3|few|TRBV4-2|TRBD1
CASSQDLAGGGNTIYF
TGTGCCAGCAGCCAAGATCTGGCAGGGGGAGGAAACACCATATATTTT
>TRBJ1-1|NA|TRBV15|TRBD1
CATSGRTGPREAFF
TGTGCCACCAGCGGAAGGACAGGTCCGCGGGAAGCTTTCTTT
>TRBJ2-5|few|TRBV4-1|NA
CASSQDPAGRQETQYF
TGCGCCAGCAGCCAAGATCCGGCAGGGCGTCAAGAGACCCAGTACTTC
>TRBJ1-4|NA|TRBV18|NA
CASSPPTVGAKLFF
TGTGCCAGCTCACCACCGACGGTGGGGGCAAAACTGTTTTTT
>TRBJ2-3|NA|TRBV10-3|TRBD1
CAISYRGSTDTQYF
TGTGCCATCAGCTACAGGGGCAGCACAGATACGCAGTATTTT
>TRBJ1-6|NA|TRBV5-1|NA
CASSRDAGGDSPLHF
TGCGCCAGCAGCCGCGACGCCGGGGGCGATTCACCCCTCCACTTT
>TRBJ2-1|NA|TRBV9|TRBD1
CASSVGQGGFNEQFF
TGTGCCAGCAGCGTGGGACAGGGTGGATTCAATGAGCAGTTCTTC
>TRBJ1-3|NA|TRBV5-1|NA
CASSLAGRSGNTIYF
TGCGCCAGCAGCTTGGCGGGGCGGTCTGGAAACACCATATATTTT
>TRBJ1-6|once|TRBV6-4|NA
CASSDSGIGNSPLHF
TGTGCCAGCAGTGACTCAGGGATAGGGAATTCACCCCTCCACTTT
>TRBJ1-5|NA|TRBV28|NA
CASSWGQSYQPQHF
TGTGCCAGCAGTTGGGGCCAGTCCTATCAGCCCCAGCATTTT
>TRBJ1-2|NA|TRBV7-2|TRBD1
CASSQGGQRTYGYTF
TGTGCCAGCAGCCAAGGGGGACAGCGAACATATGGCTACACCTTC
>TRBJ1-1|NA|TRBV30|NA
CAWSVVGGRPEAFF
TGTGCCTGGAGTGTCGTGGGGGGAAGGCCTGAAGCTTTCTTT
>TRBJ2-3|NA|TRBV6-1|TRBD2
CAGGTSGSTDTQYF
TGTGCCGGAGGGACTAGCGGGAGCACAGATACGCAGTATTTT
>TRBJ2-7|NA|TRBV18|TRBD1
CASSLGQVSYEQYF
TGTGCCAGCTCACTGGGACAGGTCTCCTACGAGCAGTACTTC
>TRBJ1-2|many|TRBV4-2|NA
CASSQQEISNYGYTF
TGTGCCAGCAGCCAACAGGAGATTTCTAACTATGGCTACACCTTC
>TRBJ2-7|NA|TRBV6-6|TRBD1
CASSYPGTGTYEQYF
TGTGCCAGCAGTTACCCCGGGACAGGGACATACGAGCAGTACTTC
>TRBJ2-1|NA|TRBV4-1|NA
CASSPTRRGREFF
TGCGCCAGCAGCCCCACGCGGAGGGGGAGGGAGTTCTTC